A selection of T cell receptor beta chains follows, all from one sample in a study of blood T cells in healthy people across ages. TCRdb fed the 5' RACE reads into MiXCR, producing one record per CDR3 protein. The sample includes about 640,000 distinct CDR3 sequences, roughly 58% of them seen just once. The material sequenced was blood. These receptors were obtained from a man between 60 and 75 years old in good health. Both conserved end residues are part of each CDR3. The D gene is left open where the match is weak.

j_call: TRBJ2-3
v_call: TRBV7-9
d_call: .
cdr3_aa: CASSITLKDTQYF

j_call: TRBJ1-5
v_call: TRBV15
d_call: .
cdr3_aa: CATSSGPGRGNQPQHF

j_call: TRBJ2-3
v_call: TRBV3-1
d_call: .
cdr3_aa: CASSQSLHSTDTQYF

j_call: TRBJ2-5
v_call: TRBV5-1
d_call: .
cdr3_aa: CASSLSQETQYF

j_call: TRBJ2-3
v_call: TRBV15
d_call: .
cdr3_aa: CATSMGKSGSGTDTQYF

j_call: TRBJ2-5
v_call: TRBV6-1
d_call: TRBD1
cdr3_aa: CASSEAGTAQETQYF

j_call: .
v_call: TRBV29-1
d_call: .
cdr3_aa: CSVAVSGAIYEQYF

j_call: TRBJ1-2
v_call: TRBV3-1
d_call: .
cdr3_aa: CASSQLPGGDGYTF

j_call: TRBJ2-5
v_call: TRBV4-1
d_call: .
cdr3_aa: CASSQDHGPPGETQYF

j_call: TRBJ2-1
v_call: TRBV3-1
d_call: TRBD1
cdr3_aa: CASSQARQGNEQFF

j_call: TRBJ1-5
v_call: TRBV7-2
d_call: .
cdr3_aa: CASSVRGGENQPQHF

j_call: TRBJ2-7
v_call: TRBV21-1
d_call: .
cdr3_aa: CASSTQGTGSPYEQYF

j_call: TRBJ1-1
v_call: TRBV2
d_call: .
cdr3_aa: CASSRVSQRAFF

j_call: TRBJ2-7
v_call: TRBV5-1
d_call: .
cdr3_aa: CASSLGHPSSYEQYF

j_call: TRBJ2-7
v_call: TRBV7-2
d_call: .
cdr3_aa: CASSSAISYEQYF

j_call: .
v_call: TRBV5-4
d_call: TRBD1
cdr3_aa: CASSKPRTGGGNIQYF

j_call: TRBJ1-2
v_call: TRBV5-8
d_call: .
cdr3_aa: CASSPGAGSYGYTF

j_call: TRBJ2-5
v_call: TRBV20-1
d_call: TRBD2
cdr3_aa: CSAPRTSGGAQETQYF

j_call: TRBJ2-5
v_call: TRBV7-7
d_call: .
cdr3_aa: CASSLDLRETQYF

j_call: TRBJ2-3
v_call: TRBV20-1
d_call: TRBD2
cdr3_aa: CSARASGDTDTQYF

j_call: TRBJ2-2
v_call: TRBV5-1
d_call: TRBD2
cdr3_aa: CASSQAGPNTGELFF

j_call: TRBJ2-3
v_call: TRBV4-1
d_call: TRBD2
cdr3_aa: CASSQLPLRLAGSTDTQYF

j_call: TRBJ2-1
v_call: TRBV28
d_call: .
cdr3_aa: CASHSPAGNEQFF

j_call: TRBJ1-6
v_call: TRBV5-1
d_call: .
cdr3_aa: CASSFRGDNSPLHF

j_call: TRBJ1-6
v_call: TRBV2
d_call: .
cdr3_aa: CASSRPRGSPLHF

j_call: TRBJ1-2
v_call: TRBV5-1
d_call: .
cdr3_aa: CASSRRLSQGNGLNTF

j_call: TRBJ2-2
v_call: TRBV9
d_call: .
cdr3_aa: CASSAYRATSGLFF

j_call: TRBJ2-3
v_call: TRBV5-1
d_call: .
cdr3_aa: CASSLSRPSTDTQYF

j_call: TRBJ1-4
v_call: TRBV10-2
d_call: TRBD1
cdr3_aa: CASRVTGTNEKLFF

j_call: TRBJ1-2
v_call: TRBV13
d_call: TRBD1
cdr3_aa: CASSPRLQGARGGRTF

j_call: TRBJ2-5
v_call: TRBV10-3
d_call: TRBD2
cdr3_aa: CAISGTSGVETQYF

j_call: TRBJ1-5
v_call: TRBV7-9
d_call: .
cdr3_aa: CASSSPGQPQHF

j_call: TRBJ2-1
v_call: TRBV7-9
d_call: .
cdr3_aa: CVSSVSGGEQFF

j_call: TRBJ2-5
v_call: TRBV27
d_call: TRBD2
cdr3_aa: CASSLVPSGALGETQYF

j_call: TRBJ2-1
v_call: TRBV28
d_call: .
cdr3_aa: CASSSGTGEQFF

j_call: TRBJ1-2
v_call: TRBV29-1
d_call: .
cdr3_aa: CSVDPNYGYTF

j_call: TRBJ2-5
v_call: TRBV4-2
d_call: TRBD2
cdr3_aa: CASSQFSGGKETQYF

j_call: TRBJ1-4
v_call: TRBV4-1
d_call: .
cdr3_aa: CASSQPSARSATTNEKLFF

j_call: TRBJ2-3
v_call: TRBV12-3/TRBV12-4
d_call: .
cdr3_aa: CASSSSPGTDTQYF

j_call: TRBJ1-5
v_call: TRBV24-1
d_call: .
cdr3_aa: CATSDFSGAQHF

j_call: TRBJ2-2
v_call: TRBV6-1
d_call: .
cdr3_aa: CASSTGTMNTGELFF

j_call: TRBJ2-6
v_call: TRBV5-6
d_call: .
cdr3_aa: CASSLDTSGANVLTF

j_call: TRBJ2-5
v_call: TRBV4-1
d_call: .
cdr3_aa: CASSQTVSETQYF

j_call: TRBJ2-5
v_call: TRBV10-3
d_call: TRBD2
cdr3_aa: CAISSTSGGGETQYF

j_call: TRBJ1-1
v_call: TRBV20-1
d_call: TRBD1
cdr3_aa: CSARVGPGGVTEAFF

j_call: TRBJ1-4
v_call: TRBV29-1
d_call: .
cdr3_aa: CSAGPGDEKLFF

j_call: TRBJ2-7
v_call: TRBV7-2
d_call: TRBD1
cdr3_aa: CASSPRTGRYEQYF

j_call: TRBJ1-1
v_call: TRBV4-2
d_call: TRBD1
cdr3_aa: CASSHIGEGATEAFF

j_call: TRBJ1-2
v_call: TRBV6-1
d_call: TRBD1
cdr3_aa: CASSGTGVNYGYTF

j_call: TRBJ2-7
v_call: TRBV7-8
d_call: .
cdr3_aa: CASSLADSHYEQYF

j_call: TRBJ2-4
v_call: TRBV20-1
d_call: .
cdr3_aa: CSARDPTDLAKNIQYF

j_call: TRBJ2-7
v_call: TRBV11-2
d_call: .
cdr3_aa: CASSSARHLSSYEQYF

j_call: TRBJ2-6
v_call: TRBV2
d_call: .
cdr3_aa: CSSSEGANVLTF